Included here is one T cell receptor beta chain sequence, with context. This clonotype was picked up many times. Its antigen is unknown. Base qualities are not provided; no much larger clone lies one nucleotide away. The TCR beta CDR3 regions were amplified from the RNA transcripts. The first round of RT-PCR for the TCR CDR3 was performed with the HTBI primer set and the Qiagen OneStep RT-PCR kit. The libraries were constructed in a second round of multiplex PCR and then size-selected and purified. Libraries were sequenced paired-end with 100 bp reads on an Illumina HiSeq2000. Per the authors' processing: Raw data were processed with SOAPnuke, discarding reads with adapters, uncalled bases, mean Phred below 15, or no exact constant-primer or identifier match. High-quality paired reads were merged with COPE v1.2.5, and unique nucleotide sequences were defined as clonotypes. MiTCR v1.1 was used to align the clonotypes against IMGT TRBV, TRBD and TRBJ reference segments. Only V-J combinations with frequency above 0.0001, covering roughly 99% of repertoires, were analysed. A TCS score was defined as the ratio of F50 (clonal expansion) to E x V (chaos), with BLOSUM62-based TCRdist applied between CDR3 peptides within each V-J. Welch's t-statistics and random forest reduced 514 V-J features to around 14, which were used in a naive Bayes classifier (R e1071). In TCRdb, the public reads were trimmed at Q25 with fastp and aligned with MiXCR, with productive beta chains retained. Every CDR3 protein is listed once, alongside the most common genes and DNA of its rows. It is TCRdb's table, rather than the study itself, that gives the V and J calls and clone size. Present in this sample are hundreds of thousands of distinct CDR3 sequences, roughly 14% of which were seen just once. More than 4.5% of the sample goes to the ten largest clones.

The data originate from a study of T cells in Graves' hyperthyroidism and ophthalmopathy (dated by TCRdb to the late 2010s). Some background on the complete study: Peripheral blood was sampled at the time of initial diagnosis, prior to any treatment. An independent validation cohort of fewer than 20 hyperthyroidism patients and approximately 16 patients who later progressed to ophthalmopathy tested prospective prediction of ophthalmopathy. The study also compared thyroid tissue and blood T-cell repertoires from roughly 6 Graves' hyperthyroidism patients. TCR V-J signatures able to tell the groups apart were searched for in a discovery cohort of 90 to 100 patients, of whom roughly 42 had Graves' ophthalmopathy and 55 to 65 had stable Graves' hyperthyroidism. Following sampling, methimazole starting at 30 mg daily was given to hyperthyroidism patients, and high-dose intravenous methylprednisolone was given to ophthalmopathy patients. The paper reports TCR Vbeta CDR3 sequencing of over 120 peripheral blood samples: fewer than 50 ophthalmopathy, fewer than 85 hyperthyroidism and approximately 17 progressor patients. For training and testing, the 100 or so patients in the discovery cohort were randomly divided in a 7:3 ratio. Overall study results and their limits: A 13 V-J signature model separated ophthalmopathy from stable hyperthyroidism, with around 88% sensitivity and about 81% specificity in cross-validation and 80%/75% in testing. Most expanded thyroid clonotypes (frequency above 0.001) were also found in blood, which suggests that blood repertoires may mirror thyroid immune responses. In validation, progression to ophthalmopathy was predicted by the model with approximately 67% sensitivity and around 75% specificity, a median of approximately 6.5 months before onset. Sample size was not statistically predetermined, and blinding of investigators to group allocation was not performed.

The CDR3 starts with the cysteine, ends with the phenylalanine, and has 18 residues. The DNA shown is the 54-base CDR3, in frame from base 1. Germline trimming: 4 bases from V, 2 bases from J; junction bases outside gene matches: 12. CDR1 and CDR2, looked up from the germline V gene (reference sequence), are SEHNR and FQNEAQ. Hyperthyroidism patients were aged 18 to 65 years and newly diagnosed, with disease duration of less than 2 months. The study excluded patients with uncontrolled infections, other autoimmune diseases, pregnancy or lactation. Diagnoses were based on clinical symptoms, serum thyroxine and TRAb, thyroid ultrasound and orbital computed tomography. For progressor patients, blood was drawn at the first diagnosis of hyperthyroidism, before any ophthalmopathy symptoms had appeared. PBMCs were isolated from more than 8 ml of fresh peripheral blood by Ficoll-Paque density gradient centrifugation. Progressor patients were defined as those initially diagnosed with Graves' hyperthyroidism in whom ophthalmopathy developed during follow-up. Total RNA was extracted with Trizol reagent, and quality was checked on an Agilent 2100 Bioanalyzer.

Input material: blood. This clonotype was sampled from a woman in her thirties with Graves' hyperthyroidism that later progressed to Graves' ophthalmopathy. Recombination joined TRBV7-9 with TRBJ2-2; 8 of the junction bases match TRBD2. The DNA sequence is as follows: TGTGCCAGCAGCTCAGTCCTTCTAGCGGGTAGCAACACCGGGGAGCTGTTTTTT. Translation gives CASSSVLLAGSNTGELFF.